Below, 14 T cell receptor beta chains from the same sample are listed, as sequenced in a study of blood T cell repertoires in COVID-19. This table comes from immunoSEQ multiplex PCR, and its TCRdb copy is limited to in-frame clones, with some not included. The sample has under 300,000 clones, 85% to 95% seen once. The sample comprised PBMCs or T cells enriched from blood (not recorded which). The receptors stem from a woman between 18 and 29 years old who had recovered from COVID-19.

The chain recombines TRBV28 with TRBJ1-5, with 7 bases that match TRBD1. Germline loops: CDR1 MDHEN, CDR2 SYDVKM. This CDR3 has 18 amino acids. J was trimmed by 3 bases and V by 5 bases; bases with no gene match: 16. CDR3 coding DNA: TGTGCCAGCAGTATCACCAGGGGGTGGAATGATAACAATCAGCCCCAGCATTTT. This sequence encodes CASSITRGWNDNNQPQHF. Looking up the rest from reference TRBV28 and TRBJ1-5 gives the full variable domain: DVKVTQSSRYLVKRTGEKVFLECVQDMDHENMFWYRQDPGLGLRLIYFSYDVKMKEKGDIPEGYSVSREKKERFSLILESASTNQTSMYLCASSITRGWNDNNQPQHFGDGTRLSIL.

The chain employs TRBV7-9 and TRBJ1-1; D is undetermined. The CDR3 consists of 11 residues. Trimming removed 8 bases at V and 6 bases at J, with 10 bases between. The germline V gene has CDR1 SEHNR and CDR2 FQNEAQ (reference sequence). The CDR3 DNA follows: TGTGCCAGCGCCCAGGTGCCTGAAGCTTTCTTT. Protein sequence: CASAQVPEAFF.

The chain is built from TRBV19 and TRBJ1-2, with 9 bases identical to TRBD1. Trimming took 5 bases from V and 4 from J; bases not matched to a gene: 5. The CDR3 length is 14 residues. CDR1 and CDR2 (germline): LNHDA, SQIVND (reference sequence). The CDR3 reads CASSLGQGFYGYTF. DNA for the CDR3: TGTGCCAGTAGTCTCGGACAGGGGTTCTATGGCTACACCTTC.

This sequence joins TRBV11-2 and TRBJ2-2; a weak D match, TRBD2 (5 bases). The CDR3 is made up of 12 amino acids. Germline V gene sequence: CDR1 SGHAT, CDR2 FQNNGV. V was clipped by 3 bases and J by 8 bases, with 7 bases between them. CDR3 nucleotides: TGTGCCAGCAGCTTGGGAGTTGGGGAGCTGTTTTTT. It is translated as CASSLGVGELFF.

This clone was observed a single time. Here the CDR3 reads CASSLSTSGGSHEQYF. The CDR3 DNA reads TGCGCCAGCAGCCTCTCGACTAGCGGGGGGTCCCACGAGCAGTACTTC. This chain joins TRBV4-3 and TRBJ2-7; 13 bases are a match to TRBD2. V trimming: 4 bases; J trimming: 5 bases; junction bases outside the gene matches: 8. Germline V CDR1 and CDR2: LGHNA, YSLEER. This CDR3 comprises 16 residues.

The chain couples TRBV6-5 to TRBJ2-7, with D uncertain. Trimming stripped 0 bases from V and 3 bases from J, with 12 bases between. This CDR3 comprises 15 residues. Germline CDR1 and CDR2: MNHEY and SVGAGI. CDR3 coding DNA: TGTGCCAGCAGTTACTCGTTTCACAGAATCTACGAGCAGTACTTC. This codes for CASSYSFHRIYEQYF.

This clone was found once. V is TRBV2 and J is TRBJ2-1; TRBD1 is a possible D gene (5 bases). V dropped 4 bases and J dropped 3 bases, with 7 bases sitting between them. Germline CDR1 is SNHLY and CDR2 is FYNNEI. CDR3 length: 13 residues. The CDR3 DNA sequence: TGTGCCAGCAGTGCCGACAGCTACAATGAGCAGTTCTTC. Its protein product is CASSADSYNEQFF.

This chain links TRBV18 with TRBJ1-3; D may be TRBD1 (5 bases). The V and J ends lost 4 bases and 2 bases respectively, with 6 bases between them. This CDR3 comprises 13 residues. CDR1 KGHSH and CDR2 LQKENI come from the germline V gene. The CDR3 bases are TGTGCCAGCTCACAGGGGCCTGGAAACACCATATATTTT. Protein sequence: CASSQGPGNTIYF.

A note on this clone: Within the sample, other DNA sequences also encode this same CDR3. CDR3 DNA: TGCAGCGCGGCACCCGGGAACACTGAAGCTTTCTTT. This codes for CSAAPGNTEAFF. This chain connects TRBV29-1 to TRBJ1-1; D ambiguous. Per germline, CDR1 SQVTM and CDR2 ANQGSEA. V lost 7 bases to trimming and J lost 1 base, with 10 bases between them. CDR3 length: 12 residues.

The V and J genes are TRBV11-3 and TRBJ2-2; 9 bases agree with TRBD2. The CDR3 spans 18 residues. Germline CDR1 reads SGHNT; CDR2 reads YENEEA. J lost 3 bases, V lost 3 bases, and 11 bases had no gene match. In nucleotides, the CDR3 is TGTGCCAGCAGCTTTAGTGGGTGCGGGGGGGCCGACACCGGGGAGCTGTTTTTT. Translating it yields CASSFSGCGGADTGELFF.

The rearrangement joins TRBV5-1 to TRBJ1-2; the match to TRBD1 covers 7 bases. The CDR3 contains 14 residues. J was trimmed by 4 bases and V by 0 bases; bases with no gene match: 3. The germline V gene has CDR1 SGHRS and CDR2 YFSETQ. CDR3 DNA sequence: TGCGCCAGCAGCTTGGAAGGGACAGCCTATGGCTACACCTTC. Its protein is CASSLEGTAYGYTF.

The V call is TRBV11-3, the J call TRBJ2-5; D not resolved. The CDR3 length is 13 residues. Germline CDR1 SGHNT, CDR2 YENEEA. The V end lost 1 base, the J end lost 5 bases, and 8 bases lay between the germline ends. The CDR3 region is CASSLAGMETQYF. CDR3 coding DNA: TGTGCCAGCAGCTTAGCAGGAATGGAGACCCAGTACTTC.

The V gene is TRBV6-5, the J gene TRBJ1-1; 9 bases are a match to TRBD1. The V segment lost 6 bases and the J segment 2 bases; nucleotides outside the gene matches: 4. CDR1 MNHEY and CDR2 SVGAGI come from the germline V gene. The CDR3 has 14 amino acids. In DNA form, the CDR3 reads TGTGCCAGCAGGGGACAGGGACCCAACACTGAAGCTTTCTTT. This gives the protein CASRGQGPNTEAFF.

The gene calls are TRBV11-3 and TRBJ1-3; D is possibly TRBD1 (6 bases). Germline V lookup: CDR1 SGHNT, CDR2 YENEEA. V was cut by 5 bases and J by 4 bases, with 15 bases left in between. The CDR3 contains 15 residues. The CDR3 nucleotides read TGTGCCAGCAGCAAGTCGACAGGATCAGGAAACACCATATATTTT. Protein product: CASSKSTGSGNTIYF.